This T cell receptor beta chain was obtained from a study of blood T cell repertoires in COVID-19. The study drew participants aged about 18 to 95 years from some 24 US areas. Participant-reported clinical history was the basis for cohort assignment. Sequencing was performed with immunoSEQ multiplex PCR; in TCRdb, only in-frame clones are kept and a portion is missing. The sample gives 400,000 to 500,000 clones, approximately 91% of which show up once; 1.4% to 1.5% is in the top ten. The CDR3 covers 17 residues. Germline lookup yields CDR1 LNHNV and CDR2 YYDKDF (reference sequence). Trimming cost V 1 base and J 4 bases, with 19 bases left between them.

The chain links TRBV15 to TRBJ1-2; D possibly corresponds to TRBD1 (5 bases). The sample was PBMCs or T cells enriched from blood (not recorded which). The clonotype originates from a woman aged 18-35 years who had been exposed to COVID-19. The CDR3 spells CATSRGGGTLTFYGYTF. The CDR3, as DNA: TGTGCCACCAGCAGAGGGGGGGGGACCCTCACATTCTATGGCTACACCTTC.